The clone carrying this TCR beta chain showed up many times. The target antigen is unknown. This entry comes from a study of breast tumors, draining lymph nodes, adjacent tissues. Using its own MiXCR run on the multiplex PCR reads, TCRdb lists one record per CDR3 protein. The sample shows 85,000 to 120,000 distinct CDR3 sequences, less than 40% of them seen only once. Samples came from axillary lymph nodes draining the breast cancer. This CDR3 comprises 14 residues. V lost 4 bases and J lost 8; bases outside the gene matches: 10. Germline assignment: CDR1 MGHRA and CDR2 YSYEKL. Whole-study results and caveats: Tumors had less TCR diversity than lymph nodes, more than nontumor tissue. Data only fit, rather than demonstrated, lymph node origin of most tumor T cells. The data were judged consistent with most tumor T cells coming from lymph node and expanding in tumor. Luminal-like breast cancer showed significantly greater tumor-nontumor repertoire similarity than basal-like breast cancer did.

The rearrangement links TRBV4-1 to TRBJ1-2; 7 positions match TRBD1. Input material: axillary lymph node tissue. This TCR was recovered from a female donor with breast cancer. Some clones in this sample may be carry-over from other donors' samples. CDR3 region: CASSPDRERGGYTF. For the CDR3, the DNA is TGCGCCAGCAGCCCAGACAGGGAACGTGGAGGCTACACCTTC.